Listed below are T cell receptor beta chains from one sample, sequenced in a study of blood T cell repertoires in COVID-19. TCRdb's copy holds only in-frame clones and misses some; the assay was immunoSEQ multiplex PCR. The table has 65,000 to 90,000 clones, about nine tenths seen once. Material for sequencing was peripheral blood. All receptors derive from a woman younger than 30 with acute or convalescent COVID-19. Both conserved end residues are part of each CDR3. The D gene is left open where the match is weak. Only part of the rows carry a size: once, few, many, or a class if the clone is expanded.

NA | TRBD2 | TRBJ2-7 | 15 | TRBV3-1/TRBV3-2 | TGTGCCAGCAGCCACGGACTAGCGGGAGCTCGAGAGCAGTACTTC | CASSHGLAGAREQYF
NA | NA | TRBJ1-1 | 15 | TRBV19 | TGTGCCAGTAGTATGGCTAGCGGTTTTTCCACTGAAGCTTTCTTT | CASSMASGFSTEAFF
NA | NA | TRBJ2-7 | 16 | TRBV2 | TGTGCCAGCAGTGTGTCCGGGTCAGCCCTCTCCTACGAGCAGTACTTC | CASSVSGSALSYEQYF
NA | NA | TRBJ2-7 | 13 | TRBV27 | TGTGCCAGCAGTGCTCAGGGGATCAACGAGCAGTACTTC | CASSAQGINEQYF
NA | TRBD1 | TRBJ2-3 | 13 | TRBV29-1 | TGCAGCGTTGGGGACAGGATGGCAGATACGCAGTATTTT | CSVGDRMADTQYF
NA | NA | TRBJ1-2 | 14 | TRBV15 | TGTGCCACCAGCAGAGATCGGACAGCCTATGGCTACACCTTC | CATSRDRTAYGYTF
NA | NA | TRBJ2-2 | 14 | TRBV10-2 | TGCGCCAGCAGTTGGCTCCAGGGGACCGGGGAGCTGTTTTTT | CASSWLQGTGELFF
NA | NA | TRBJ1-5 | 15 | TRBV19 | TGTGCCAGTAGTCCACAGGTTACTGGCAATCAGCCCCAGCATTTT | CASSPQVTGNQPQHF
NA | NA | TRBJ1-1 | 15 | TRBV28 | TGTGCCAGCAGTTCCCCCGGGGTTATGAACACTGAAGCTTTCTTT | CASSSPGVMNTEAFF
NA | TRBD2 | TRBJ2-7 | 13 | TRBV30 | TGTGCCTGGAGTACGGGAGGTGGGTCCGAGCAGTACTTC | CAWSTGGGSEQYF
NA | NA | TRBJ1-3 | 18 | TRBV7-9 | TGTGCCAGCAGCCCGACAGATCCACCTCCTCCGTCTGGAAACACCATATATTTT | CASSPTDPPPPSGNTIYF
NA | TRBD1 | TRBJ2-1 | 16 | TRBV11-2 | TGTGCCAGCAGCCGAACCCGGGACAGGGTGTTCAATGAGCAGTTCTTC | CASSRTRDRVFNEQFF
NA | NA | TRBJ1-1 | 14 | TRBV30 | TGTGCCTGGAGTGTGGTACAGGGTGCCACTGAAGCTTTCTTT | CAWSVVQGATEAFF
NA | NA | TRBJ2-2 | 16 | TRBV11-3 | TGTGCCAGCAGCGCTCCGGGACAAGCGAACACCGGGGAGCTGTTTTTT | CASSAPGQANTGELFF
NA | NA | TRBJ2-1 | 13 | TRBV6-2/TRBV6-3 | TGTGCCAGCAGCCCCGGGTCTTCCAATGAGCAGTTCTTC | CASSPGSSNEQFF
few | NA | TRBJ1-2 | 17 | TRBV6-1 | TGTGCCAGCAGTGAAGGCCCCTCTCCCTGGGGGACTAATGGCTACACCTTC | CASSEGPSPWGTNGYTF
NA | TRBD1 | TRBJ2-3 | 19 | TRBV5-4 | TGTGCCAGCAGACCCGGACAGGGGCGTCAGGGTGCGAGCACAGATACGCAGTATTTT | CASRPGQGRQGASTDTQYF
NA | TRBD2 | TRBJ2-7 | 15 | TRBV3-1/TRBV3-2 | TGTGCCAGCAGCCACCGACGGACTAGCGTCTACGAGCAGTACTTC | CASSHRRTSVYEQYF
NA | TRBD1 | TRBJ2-1 | 15 | TRBV19 | TGTGCCAGTAGTCTCGGGACAGGGACCTACAATGAGCAGTTCTTC | CASSLGTGTYNEQFF
NA | NA | TRBJ2-5 | 13 | TRBV5-1 | TGCGCCAGCAGCACGACTATGAAAGAGACCCAGTACTTC | CASSTTMKETQYF
NA | NA | TRBJ1-5 | 16 | TRBV28 | TGTGCCAGCAGTTTAACAGACAGCCGGCTAGGTCAGCCCCAGCATTTT | CASSLTDSRLGQPQHF
NA | NA | TRBJ2-5 | 12 | TRBV7-9 | TGTGCCAGCAGAGACTGGCAAGAGACCCAGTACTTC | CASRDWQETQYF
NA | NA | TRBJ2-1 | 15 | TRBV27 | TGTGCCAGCAGTCCAGGGGACTATTTAAGAGGTGAGCAGTTCTTC | CASSPGDYLRGEQFF
NA | TRBD1 | TRBJ1-4 | 15 | TRBV5-4 | TGTGCCAGCAGCTCCGGGACAGGGGCTAGAGAAAAACTGTTTTTT | CASSSGTGAREKLFF
NA | TRBD1 | TRBJ2-7 | 15 | TRBV5-4 | TGTGCCAGCAGCTTGCGGGACAGGGGGTCGTACGAGCAGTACTTC | CASSLRDRGSYEQYF
NA | TRBD2 | TRBJ2-1 | 15 | TRBV2 | TGTGCCAGCAGTGAGAACGGGGGGATGTACAATGAGCAGTTCTTC | CASSENGGMYNEQFF
NA | TRBD1 | TRBJ1-6 | 15 | TRBV28 | TGTGCCAGCAGTTCCCGGACAGGGGAGATCTCACCCCTCCACTTT | CASSSRTGEISPLHF
NA | TRBD2 | TRBJ2-1 | 17 | TRBV4-1 | TGCGCCAGCAGCCAAGATGCACTAGCGGGAGGATACAATGAGCAGTTCTTC | CASSQDALAGGYNEQFF
NA | NA | TRBJ2-3 | 14 | TRBV3-1/TRBV3-2 | TGTGCCAGCAGCCAAGGTCATAGCGAAGATACGCAGTATTTT | CASSQGHSEDTQYF
NA | TRBD2 | TRBJ2-3 | 16 | TRBV15 | TGTGCCACCAGCAGACTTGTCGGGAGGGCCACAGATACGCAGTATTTT | CATSRLVGRATDTQYF